This T cell receptor (beta chain) stems from a study of response to subunit inactivated influenza vaccine. Study-wide results and caveats: Each seasonal influenza vaccination recruits few new T cells, the authors suggested.

The V gene lost 5 bases and the J gene lost 2 bases, with 12 bases spanning the gap. The CDR3 spans 14 residues. TCRdb re-called the RT-PCR reads with MiXCR, one entry per CDR3 protein. The profile covers 400,000 to 550,000 distinct CDR3 sequences, with 25% appearing a single time and 1.5% to 2% taken by the ten largest. This clonotype was counted ten times or more. Its antigen is still unknown. The receptor was derived from a man aged 45-60 years who received an inactivated influenza vaccine. This rearrangement joins TRBV12-3 or TRBV12-4 to TRBJ1-1, with D possibly being TRBD1 (5 bases). The sample was CD4+ T cells sorted from PBMCs, taken around 5 days after vaccination. The DNA for the CDR3 is TGTGCCAGCAGTCCAACGGGGACTAACACTGAAGCTTTCTTT. It specifies CASSPTGTNTEAFF.